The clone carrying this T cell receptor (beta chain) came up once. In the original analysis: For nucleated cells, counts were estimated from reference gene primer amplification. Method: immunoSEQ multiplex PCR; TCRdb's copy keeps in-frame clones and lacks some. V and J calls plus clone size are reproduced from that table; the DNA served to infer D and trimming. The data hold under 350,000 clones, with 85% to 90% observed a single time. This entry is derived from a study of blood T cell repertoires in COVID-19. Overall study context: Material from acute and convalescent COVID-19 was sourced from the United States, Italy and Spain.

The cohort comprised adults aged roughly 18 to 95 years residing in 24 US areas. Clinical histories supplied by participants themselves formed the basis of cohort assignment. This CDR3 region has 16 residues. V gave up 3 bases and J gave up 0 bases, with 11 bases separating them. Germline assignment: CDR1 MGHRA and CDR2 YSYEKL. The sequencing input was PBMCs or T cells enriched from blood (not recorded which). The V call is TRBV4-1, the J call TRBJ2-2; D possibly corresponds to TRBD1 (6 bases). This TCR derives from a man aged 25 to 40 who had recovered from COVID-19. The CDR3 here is CASSHPGHTNTGELFF. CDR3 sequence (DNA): TGCGCCAGCAGCCATCCGGGACATACGAACACCGGGGAGCTGTTTTTT.